Listed below are T cell receptor beta chains from one sample, sequenced in a study of cytomegalovirus exposure and HLA in healthy donors. Profiled with immunoSEQ multiplex PCR; TCRdb holds only in-frame clones, not every one. The sample includes around 94,000 clones, approximately 94% of them seen just once. What was sequenced was PBMCs. All receptors come from a woman between 18 and 29 years old in good health and CMV-seronegative. The CDR3 runs from the conserved cysteine through the conserved F or W. Fields, in order: CDR3 DNA, CDR3 protein, D gene, clone size, V gene, J gene. The D gene is left open where the match is weak. The size field is filled for only some rows; it gives once, few, many or a size class.

TGTGCCAGCAGCTTGGGACAGGGAGGCGTTGAGGATGAAAAACTGTTTTTT,CASSLGQGGVEDEKLFF,TRBD1,once,TRBV11-3,TRBJ1-4
TGTGCCAGCAGCACCCCGGGACAGGGGGCTTACGAGCAGTACTTC,CASSTPGQGAYEQYF,TRBD1,NA,TRBV7-9,TRBJ2-7
TGTGCCAGTAGTCGGACAGGGGGAGGAGAAAAACTGTTTTTT,CASSRTGGGEKLFF,TRBD1,once,TRBV19,TRBJ1-4
TGTGCCAGCAGCTTGTCTAGGTTGCCCCTCGAGCAGTACTTC,CASSLSRLPLEQYF,NA,NA,TRBV5-6,TRBJ2-7
TGTGCCAGCAGTGAGACAGGTGATAGCAATCAGCCCCAGCATTTT,CASSETGDSNQPQHF,NA,NA,TRBV6-4,TRBJ1-5
TGTGCCAGCAGCTCCTCCCGGGACAGGGCTGGCGAGCAGTACTTC,CASSSSRDRAGEQYF,TRBD1,NA,TRBV7-9,TRBJ2-7
TGTGCCAGCAGTGAAGCCGAGGGATGGTTCGACAAAAACATTCAGTACTTC,CASSEAEGWFDKNIQYF,NA,NA,TRBV2,TRBJ2-4
TGTGCCAGTAGTATTGTGGGACAGGGTTCGTACGAGCAGTTCTTC,CASSIVGQGSYEQFF,TRBD1,NA,TRBV19,TRBJ2-1
TGTGCCAGCTCACCTCAAAACACCGGGGAGCTGTTTTTT,CASSPQNTGELFF,NA,NA,TRBV18,TRBJ2-2
TGTGCTAGTGCCAGACAGGGGGTGACCTACGAGCAGTACTTC,CASARQGVTYEQYF,TRBD1,NA,TRBV12-5,TRBJ2-7
TGCAGCGTTGAAGATCGAGCAGGCTCCTCTGGAAACACCATATATTTT,CSVEDRAGSSGNTIYF,NA,once,TRBV29-1,TRBJ1-3
TGTGCCAGCAGCTTACAAGGCAGGTTCAATCAGCCCCAGCATTTT,CASSLQGRFNQPQHF,NA,NA,TRBV7-8,TRBJ1-5
TGTGCCAGCAGTGGGCCCCGCTACGAGCAGTACTTC,CASSGPRYEQYF,NA,once,TRBV27,TRBJ2-7
TGTGCCAGCAGCCGGGACAGGGTGAGTGTGGATCAGCCCCAGCATTTT,CASSRDRVSVDQPQHF,TRBD1,NA,TRBV7-8,TRBJ1-5
TGTGCCAGCAGCTTACTTGGAGCGGAGCAGTACTTC,CASSLLGAEQYF,NA,NA,TRBV13,TRBJ2-7
TGTGCCAGCAGTGAGCTCGGGACTGACTCCTACGAGCAGTACTTC,CASSELGTDSYEQYF,NA,few,TRBV2,TRBJ2-7
TGTGCCAGCAGGAGGGGAGGTTTTTCAGAAAAACTGTTTTTT,CASRRGGFSEKLFF,NA,NA,TRBV2,TRBJ1-4
TGTGCCAGCAGCTTAGTCGGGGGGCCGGGCAATCAGCCCCAGCATTTT,CASSLVGGPGNQPQHF,NA,NA,TRBV7-9,TRBJ1-5
TGTGCCAGCAGCTTAGGGACAGGGTGGGTCTACGAGCAGTACTTC,CASSLGTGWVYEQYF,TRBD1,NA,TRBV7-6,TRBJ2-7
TGTGCCAGCAGCCCCCGCGTTGGTGAGCAGTTCTTC,CASSPRVGEQFF,NA,NA,TRBV7-2,TRBJ2-1
TGCGCCAGCAGCTTCGGGGGCACTGAAGCTTTCTTT,CASSFGGTEAFF,NA,NA,TRBV5-1,TRBJ1-1
TGTGCCAGCAGCCCCGGGCAGGGGAGCTCCTACGAGCAGTACTTC,CASSPGQGSSYEQYF,NA,NA,TRBV27,TRBJ2-7
TGTGCCAGCAGTTACTCTGGGCAGGTGGTTACGCAGTATTTT,CASSYSGQVVTQYF,NA,NA,TRBV6-5,TRBJ2-3
TGCGCCAGCAGCCAGGGTACAGGGAGTCGAAACACCATATATTTT,CASSQGTGSRNTIYF,NA,NA,TRBV4-3,TRBJ1-3
TGTGCCAGCAGCTTAGCGTCCGGCTACGAGCAGTACTTC,CASSLASGYEQYF,NA,NA,TRBV11-2,TRBJ2-7
TGTGCCAGCAGTCGGGGGACAGGGGTTTCGAGGAACACTGAAGCTTTCTTT,CASSRGTGVSRNTEAFF,TRBD1,NA,TRBV2,TRBJ1-1
TGTGCCAGCAGTTTCCGAGTGTCGGCTAATGAAAAACTGTTTTTT,CASSFRVSANEKLFF,NA,NA,TRBV27,TRBJ1-4
TGTGCCAGCAGCCAGGAACTGATAACTAGCGGGGGATCCTACGAGCAGTACTTC,CASSQELITSGGSYEQYF,TRBD2,NA,TRBV14,TRBJ2-7
TGCGCCAGCGCCCAAGTTAGCGGGAGGTCAGATACGCAGTATTTT,CASAQVSGRSDTQYF,TRBD2,NA,TRBV5-1,TRBJ2-3
TGTGCCAGCAGCCTGGGACAGAGCTATGGCTACACCTTC,CASSLGQSYGYTF,TRBD1,NA,TRBV27,TRBJ1-2
TGCGCCAGCAGCTTAACCCGGGACAACCGCTACGAGCAGTACTTC,CASSLTRDNRYEQYF,NA,once,TRBV5-1,TRBJ2-7
TGCGCCAGCAGCTTGGGGATAGGACTAGCGGGAGCTTATGAGCAGTTCTTC,CASSLGIGLAGAYEQFF,TRBD2,NA,TRBV5-1,TRBJ2-1
TGTGCCAGCAGCTTAGGGGGGCTTACTAATGAGCAGTTCTTC,CASSLGGLTNEQFF,NA,NA,TRBV7-8,TRBJ2-1
TGTGCCAGCAGCCAAACAGCTTCCCACACTGAAGCTTTCTTT,CASSQTASHTEAFF,NA,NA,TRBV11-3,TRBJ1-1
TGTGCCAGCAGACCAACACAGGGGGCATATAGGAACACCGGGGAGCTGTTTTTT,CASRPTQGAYRNTGELFF,TRBD1,few,TRBV27,TRBJ2-2
TGTGCCAGCGATGGGGAGGCGGCGGGCGGAAACACCATATATTTT,CASDGEAAGGNTIYF,NA,NA,TRBV18,TRBJ1-3
TGTGCCAGCAGCTTAGTGGGGCAGGGGGCTGGGAATGAGCAGTTCTTC,CASSLVGQGAGNEQFF,TRBD1,NA,TRBV7-2,TRBJ2-1
TGTGCCAGCACTAACGGACAGGGTTACTATGGCTACACCTTC,CASTNGQGYYGYTF,TRBD1,NA,TRBV2,TRBJ1-2
TGTGCCAGCAGTTACTTCGGGGTTGGCAATCAGCCCCAGCATTTT,CASSYFGVGNQPQHF,NA,NA,TRBV6-5,TRBJ1-5
TGCGCCAGCAGCCCGGGGGGACCTAAAACCTACGAGCAGTACTTC,CASSPGGPKTYEQYF,TRBD2,NA,TRBV5-1,TRBJ2-7
TGTGCCAGCAGCTCGGGGAATGAGCAGTTCTTC,CASSSGNEQFF,NA,NA,TRBV25-1,TRBJ2-1
TGTGCCAGCAGCACGTACGGAGAGGCTGAGCAGTTCTTC,CASSTYGEAEQFF,NA,few,TRBV6-6,TRBJ2-1
TGTGCCAGCAGTCAGGGGACAGCCTACGAGCAGTACTTC,CASSQGTAYEQYF,TRBD1,NA,TRBV6-5,TRBJ2-7
TGTGCCAGCAGCCAGAGCGGCTACGAGCAGTACTTC,CASSQSGYEQYF,NA,NA,TRBV5-4,TRBJ2-7
TGTGCCAGCTCACCGGCACAGGGGCTTGGTGGAAACACCATATATTTT,CASSPAQGLGGNTIYF,TRBD1,once,TRBV18,TRBJ1-3
TGTGCTAGTGGTTTGGTTACAGGGTCCAGGGCTCCCGAGCAGTACTTC,CASGLVTGSRAPEQYF,NA,NA,TRBV12-5,TRBJ2-7
TGTGCCACCAGCAGAGACACAGGACAGGGGAATGAAAAACTGTTTTTT,CATSRDTGQGNEKLFF,TRBD1,NA,TRBV15,TRBJ1-4
TGCGCCAGCAGCTCAAACAGGAGTCTCTATGGCTACACCTTC,CASSSNRSLYGYTF,NA,NA,TRBV5-1,TRBJ1-2
TGTGCCACCCGAAGACAGGGGACGACCTACGAGCAGTACTTC,CATRRQGTTYEQYF,TRBD1,NA,TRBV19,TRBJ2-7
TGTGCCAGCAGCGTAGGGAGAGGGCTTGCCTATGGCTACACCTTC,CASSVGRGLAYGYTF,NA,NA,TRBV9,TRBJ1-2
TGTGCCAGCAGTGCCAGGGGGCTCGGGAACACTGAAGCTTTCTTT,CASSARGLGNTEAFF,TRBD1,NA,TRBV28,TRBJ1-1
TGTGCCAGCAGTGAATTTGGGAGCTCAGGGGGGACTGAAGCTTTCTTT,CASSEFGSSGGTEAFF,TRBD1,NA,TRBV6-1,TRBJ1-1
TGTGCCAGCAGTGCTCGACTAGCGGGGGGAAAAGAGACCCAGTACTTC,CASSARLAGGKETQYF,TRBD2,NA,TRBV6-1,TRBJ2-5
TGCGCCAGCAGCCCTCGGGACAGGGTAATGGAAAAACTGTTTTTT,CASSPRDRVMEKLFF,TRBD1,NA,TRBV4-1,TRBJ1-4
TGTGCCAGCAGTTCCGGACAGGAGTTTGGAGCTTTCTTT,CASSSGQEFGAFF,TRBD1,NA,TRBV6-5,TRBJ1-1
TGTGCCAGTACTGGATTGGGACAGGGGCACACCGGGGAGCTGTTTTTT,CASTGLGQGHTGELFF,TRBD1,NA,TRBV19,TRBJ2-2
TGTGCCACCCAACCGGGGAAAGGCGAGCAGTACTTC,CATQPGKGEQYF,NA,NA,TRBV10-3,TRBJ2-7
TGTGCCAGCAGCTTGGCAGGTAATTACAATGAGCAGTTCTTC,CASSLAGNYNEQFF,NA,NA,TRBV5-4,TRBJ2-1
TGTGCCAGCAGCACCCCAGGGGGGCTTTTGGGTTCTGAAGCTTTCTTT,CASSTPGGLLGSEAFF,TRBD1,NA,TRBV7-2,TRBJ1-1
TGCAGTGCTGGATCCGGGACAGAAGCTTTCTTT,CSAGSGTEAFF,NA,NA,TRBV20-1,TRBJ1-1